The 24 T cell receptor beta chains below were found in one sample sequenced in a study of control samples from healthy donors and cancer patients. Profiling relied on immunoSEQ multiplex PCR, and the TCRdb table lists in-frame clones only, not all of them. In the table there are some 28,000 clones, approximately 87% of which are singletons. Sequencing input: PBMCs. These receptors were obtained from a woman between 40 and 55 years old with lung cancer.

The rearrangement joins TRBV12-3 or TRBV12-4 to TRBJ1-1; no firm D call. V was cut by 5 bases and J by 5 bases, with 12 bases left in between. The CDR3 totals 13 residues. The CDR3 loop is CASSAAKGTEAFF. In nucleotides, the CDR3 is TGTGCCAGCAGTGCAGCTAAAGGGACTGAAGCTTTCTTT.

V is TRBV3-1 (or the pseudogene TRBV3-2) and J is TRBJ1-4, with D uncertain. The CDR3 extends over 14 amino acids. Looked up from germline, CDR1 is LGHDT and CDR2 is YNNKEL (reference sequence). V lost 7 bases to trimming and J lost 5 bases, with 14 bases between them. The CDR3 region is CASTDGFRNEKLFF. The CDR3 DNA reads as TGTGCCAGCACCGACGGATTCAGGAATGAAAAACTGTTTTTT.

This rearrangement joins TRBV7-9 to TRBJ1-2, with TRBD1 matching over 7 bases. CDR3 size: 13 residues. Losses at the gene ends were 5 bases for V and 2 bases for J; bases not matched to a gene: 2. Germline lookup yields CDR1 SEHNR and CDR2 FQNEAQ (reference sequence). The CDR3 spells CASSETGNYGYTF. Written as DNA, the CDR3 is TGTGCCAGCAGCGAGACAGGGAACTATGGCTACACCTTC.

As to this clone: One end of the junction varies from germline; a read error may be responsible. The genes are TRBV9 and TRBJ2-3, with 9 bases that match TRBD2. Germline V gene lookup returns CDR1 SGDLS and CDR2 YYNGEE. CDR3 length: 17 amino acids. The CDR3 sequence is CARSEGGAGGPGDTQYF. CDR3 coding DNA: TGTGCCCGCAGCGAGGGAGGTGCGGGGGGGCCGGGAGATACGCAGTATTTT.

The V gene is TRBV16, the J gene TRBJ2-7; 9 bases are a match to TRBD1. The V and J ends lost 5 bases and 4 bases, in that order; junction bases with no gene match: 6. This CDR3 contains 14 residues. Germline V gene data show CDR1 as KGHSY and CDR2 as FQNENV. The CDR3 DNA is TGTGCCAGCAGCACAGGGACAGGGCTTTACGAGCAGTACTTC. Its translation is CASSTGTGLYEQYF. Combining the CDR3 with reference TRBV16 and TRBJ2-7 gives the whole variable domain GEEVAQTPKHLVRGEGQKAKLYCAPIKGHSYVFWYQQVLKNEFKFLISFQNENVFDETGMPKERFSAKCLPNSPCSLEIQATKLEDSAVYFCASSTGTGLYEQYFGPGTRLTVT.

This clone occurred once. The chain joins TRBV15 to TRBJ1-4; no definite D call. Trimming pared 5 bases from V and 0 bases from J, leaving 7 bases between. CDR3 length: 14 residues. CDR1 is LNHNV, CDR2 YYDKDF, per germline (reference sequence). The CDR3 reads CATSGGTTNEKLFF. DNA of the CDR3: TGTGCCACCAGCGGCGGGACAACTAATGAAAAACTGTTTTTT.

The chain has TRBV6-5 and TRBJ1-3, with D tentatively TRBD1 (5 bases). This CDR3 region has 14 residues. Germline-derived CDR1 and CDR2 are MNHEY and SVGAGI. V dropped 6 bases and J dropped 4 bases, with 13 bases sitting between them. The CDR3 sequence: CASSRGTSGNTIYF. CDR3 DNA: TGTGCCAGCAGCCGGGGCACCTCAGGAAACACCATATATTTT.

The chain is built from TRBV25-1 and TRBJ2-2, with D perhaps TRBD2 (5 bases). The germline CDR1 and CDR2 sequences are MGHDK and SYGVNS. The V and J ends lost 0 bases and 3 bases respectively, with 11 bases between them. The CDR3 runs to 16 residues. Written as DNA, the CDR3 is TGTGCCAGCAGTGAATATTCGGCCGGGGACACCGGGGAGCTGTTTTTT. Its protein is CASSEYSAGDTGELFF.

The rearrangement links TRBV28 to TRBJ1-5; D not certain. The germline gives CDR1 MDHEN, CDR2 SYDVKM. The CDR3 sequence is 14 residues long. V was pared by 2 bases and J by 0 bases, with 5 bases between. The CDR3 region is CASSLRHSNQPQHF. In DNA, the CDR3 is TGTGCCAGCAGTTTAAGGCATAGCAATCAGCCCCAGCATTTT.

The chain has TRBV9 and TRBJ2-7; TRBD1 might be the D (5 bases). The CDR3 has 14 residues. V gave up 3 bases and J gave up 4 bases, with 14 bases separating them. Germline loops: CDR1 SGDLS, CDR2 YYNGEE. In nucleotides, the CDR3 is TGTGCCAGCAGCGGGGGCCCTACGGCGTACGAGCAGTACTTC. It codes for CASSGGPTAYEQYF.

In nucleotides, the CDR3 is TGCGCCAGCAGCTTGCATGACACAGATACGCAGTATTTT. It yields the protein CASSLHDTDTQYF. This chain joins TRBV5-1 and TRBJ2-3; D unresolved. V was pared by 1 base and J by 2 bases, with 5 bases between. Germline V CDR1 and CDR2: SGHRS, YFSETQ. The CDR3 runs to 13 residues.

This clone has a handful of counts. The rearrangement uses TRBV7-8 and TRBJ2-2; 9 positions match TRBD1. Germline assignment: CDR1 SGHVS and CDR2 FQNEAQ. The trim removed 3 bases at V and 7 bases at J, leaving 9 bases unmatched. The CDR3 contains 16 residues. The CDR3 loop reads CASSFNDRGYVGELFF. CDR3 coding DNA: TGTGCCAGCAGCTTTAACGACAGGGGGTACGTCGGGGAGCTGTTTTTT.

This clone was recorded only once. The chain recombines TRBV28 with TRBJ1-2; D is ambiguous. The V gene lost 1 base and the J gene lost 2 bases, with 8 bases spanning the gap. The CDR3 totals 14 residues. Per germline, CDR1 MDHEN and CDR2 SYDVKM. As DNA, the CDR3 is TGTGCCAGCAGTTTATTGTCAGTGAACTATGGCTACACCTTC. This sequence encodes CASSLLSVNYGYTF.

This rearrangement joins TRBV27 to TRBJ1-1; a possible D gene is TRBD1 (6 bases). Germline V lookup: CDR1 MNHEY, CDR2 SMNVEV (reference sequence). The CDR3 consists of 14 residues. Trimming took off 2 bases at V and 7 bases at J, with 14 bases between the two ends. The CDR3 protein is CASSLNTGRVEAFF. Here the CDR3 DNA reads TGTGCCAGCAGTTTAAATACAGGGAGGGTTGAAGCTTTCTTT.

This clone was seen a single time. The chain joins TRBV9 to TRBJ1-6; D remains ambiguous. The germline CDR1 and CDR2 sequences are SGDLS and YYNGEE. V was cut by 4 bases and J by 13 bases, with 12 bases left in between. This CDR3 is built from 12 residues. CDR3 coding DNA: TGTGCCAGCAGCCTGCGGTCTGGGCCCCTCCACTTT. Translation: CASSLRSGPLHF.

V usage is TRBV30 and J usage is TRBJ1-1, with no clear D. Germline V gene sequence: CDR1 GTSNPN, CDR2 SVGIG (reference sequence). This CDR3 comprises 14 residues. V was shortened by 2 bases and J by 0 bases, with 10 bases between the two germline ends. The CDR3: CAWSRSHMNTEAFF. CDR3 nucleotides: TGTGCCTGGAGTCGGTCCCACATGAACACTGAAGCTTTCTTT.

The chain uses TRBV6-1 and TRBJ1-6; D unresolved. The germline gives CDR1 MNHNS, CDR2 SASEGT. V dropped 3 bases and J dropped 7 bases, with 7 bases sitting between them. The CDR3 has 13 amino acids. The CDR3 DNA sequence: TGTGCCAGCAGTGATAGGGAGAATTCACCCCTCCACTTT. It translates to CASSDRENSPLHF.

The CDR3 DNA reads TGTGCCAGCAGCCGCGAAAGGGCGGACGAAAAACTGTTTTTT. Its protein is CASSRERADEKLFF. The rearrangement joins TRBV13 to TRBJ1-4; no definite D call. Trimming took 5 bases from V and 8 from J, leaving 15 bases between them. The length of the CDR3 is 14 residues. Germline lookup yields CDR1 PRHDT and CDR2 FYEKMQ (reference sequence).

This clone was seen only a few times. The genes are TRBV5-4 and TRBJ1-2; no firm D call. The CDR3 totals 14 residues. Trimming removed 0 bases from V and 2 bases from J, with 8 bases in between. Germline V gene sequence: CDR1 SGHNT, CDR2 YYREEE (reference sequence). The DNA for the CDR3 is TGTGCCAGCAGCTTGGGACCGCCGAACTATGGCTACACCTTC. Residues: CASSLGPPNYGYTF.

This clone has only one observation. The chain joins TRBV9 to TRBJ2-2; D remains ambiguous. Germline CDR1 SGDLS, CDR2 YYNGEE. The CDR3 has 14 amino acids. Between the trimmed V and J ends, which lost 4 bases and 11 bases, there was a span of 18 bases. CDR3 residues: CASSPRTESAELFF. The CDR3 DNA sequence: TGTGCCAGCAGCCCCCGGACCGAAAGTGCTGAGCTGTTTTTT. Variable domain in full (rest from reference TRBV9 and TRBJ2-2): DSGVTQTPKHLITATGQRVTLRCSPRSGDLSVYWYQQSLDQGLQFLIQYYNGEERAKGNILERFSAQQFPDLHSELNLSSLELGDSALYFCASSPRTESAELFFGEGSRLTVL.

This clone was counted only a few times. This CDR3 is also generated by other DNA sequences in the sample. V is TRBV28 and J is TRBJ2-3, with 7 bases matching TRBD1. CDR1 is MDHEN, CDR2 SYDVKM, per germline. The CDR3 totals 15 residues. The V segment lost 7 bases and the J segment 2 bases; nucleotides outside the gene matches: 9. CDR3 protein: CASIEEGQNTDTQYF. The CDR3 bases are TGTGCCAGCATCGAAGAGGGACAGAACACAGATACGCAGTATTTT.

This chain connects TRBV9 to TRBJ2-7, with 9 positions matching TRBD1. The junction had 7 bases not matched to a gene; V was cut back by 4 bases and J by 2 bases. The CDR3 spans 15 residues. The germline V gene has CDR1 SGDLS and CDR2 YYNGEE. CDR3 region: CASSPEGQGPYEQYF. The DNA for the CDR3 is TGTGCCAGCAGCCCGGAGGGACAGGGCCCCTACGAGCAGTACTTC.

The J gene is TRBJ2-1, the V gene TRBV30; 13 bases are shared with TRBD2. V lost 5 bases and J lost 4; bases outside the gene matches: 2. Germline values: CDR1 GTSNPN, CDR2 SVGIG (reference sequence). The CDR3 spans 14 residues. In nucleotides, the CDR3 is TGTGCCTGGTCGGGACTAGCGGGATACAATGAGCAGTTCTTC. This translates into CAWSGLAGYNEQFF.

CDR3 loop: CASSHGTSGGDTGELFF. As DNA, the CDR3 is TGTGCCAGCAGCCACGGGACTAGCGGGGGTGACACCGGGGAGCTGTTTTTT. The chain couples TRBV4-2 to TRBJ2-2, with 14 bases lining up with TRBD2. CDR3 size: 17 residues. The germline CDR1 and CDR2 sequences are LGHNA and YNFKEQ. V shed 3 bases and J 3 bases; nucleotides not matched to a gene: 3.